This T cell receptor (beta chain) was recorded in a study of vaccination effects on CD4 cells after COVID-19 (dated by TCRdb to the early 2020s). Regarding the study in general: Two doses of either the BNT162b2 or the mRNA-1273 mRNA SARS-CoV-2 vaccine were administered to participants. The full study included 10 COVID-19 convalescent patients and several SARS-CoV-2-naive healthy vaccine recipients. The study compared SARS-CoV-2 spike-specific CD4+ TCR repertoires before and after mRNA vaccination in COVID-19 convalescent patients and infection-naive vaccine recipients. In the study, cultures from other donors were sequenced using the Oncomine TCR Beta short-read assay on an Illumina iSeq 100.

CDR3 length: 13 amino acids, cysteine to phenylalanine. Only the CDR3 region is kept as DNA, spanning 39 bases read in frame from base 1. Relative to germline, V is 3 bases shorter and J is 1 base shorter, with 6 bases between their ends. Reading the germline V gene gives CDR1 MDHEN and CDR2 SYDVKM. In its sample, this clone was seen once. The antigen it recognizes is unknown. One base away there is no much larger clone; base qualities are not given. Here is what the overall study found, with its caveats: The study was limited by a small number of convalescent patients and lacked early post-infection timepoints. In healthy vaccine recipients, vaccine-induced clones were almost all SARS-CoV-2 mono-reactive, with only 1 of 255 being cross-reactive with common cold coronaviruses. Clones induced by infection and clones induced by vaccination both contracted markedly at late timepoints after vaccination, which fits with T cell responses waning over time.

The ViraFEST assay stimulated PBMC with viral peptide pools and then used TCR sequencing to identify antigen-specific CD4+ T cell clonotypes by expansion. After 10 to 11 days of culture, CD4+ T cells were isolated with the EasySep CD4+ T cell isolation kit. The absence of prior SARS-CoV-2 infection in healthy vaccine recipients was confirmed by negative nucleocapsid antibodies before and after vaccination. Each well held fewer than 2.5 million PBMC cultured in IMDM containing around 5% human AB serum, about 10 IU/ml IL-2 and gentamicin, along with around 11 ug/ml peptides. On days 3 and 7, half of the culture medium was replaced with fresh IL-2-containing medium. Unless noted otherwise, every peptide stimulation condition was grown in triplicate wells. PBMC were separated from whole blood using Ficoll-Paque Plus gradient centrifugation and were then either cryopreserved at -140C or used fresh. The overlapping peptide pools covered the spike proteins of SARS-CoV-2 and of the common cold coronaviruses HCoV-NL63, HCoV-OC43 and HCoV-229E. The QIAamp micro DNA kit was used to extract genomic DNA from the cultured CD4+ T cells.

Library preparation was by the immunoSEQ multiplex PCR assay. TCR beta CDR3 sequencing was performed on DNA from the cultured, isolated CD4+ T cells. In the original analysis: Non-productive TCR sequences were removed and reads were trimmed to the CDR3 region, keeping CDR3s of at least 7 amino acids. The MANAFEST web app was used to identify antigen-specific clonotypes by comparing expansion in peptide wells with expansion in reference cultures. To be called positive, a clone needed expansion at FDR<0.05 compared with the reference and with all other wells, an odds ratio greater than 5, and a frequency greater than 0.1% in two replicate wells. A clonotype was defined as cross-reactive if the clonotype was significantly expanded both in SARS-CoV-2 spike wells and in at least one common cold coronavirus spike condition. Using the stringdist R package, CDR3 similarity was measured by Levenshtein distance, and unrooted trees were constructed with ape in R 3.6.1. TCRdb took this table from immuneACCESS and kept in-frame rearrangements with V and J called. Such tables lack part of the clones; where checked against another copy, unresolved V genes explain under half of the gap, and the rest is unexplained. Clone size and V and J calls were adopted from that table, with D and trimming inferred from the DNA. The sample records tens of thousands of clones, more than 80% of which are singletons. The ten largest clones represent about 2.5% of the sample.

This specimen was CD4+ T cells from PBMCs cultured with HCoV-229E spike peptides, taken before COVID-19 vaccination. This sample's cell subset or site label indicates: HCoV-229E spike overlapping peptide pool stimulation. The source is a human donor who received a COVID-19 vaccine. The rearranged segments are TRBV28 and TRBJ2-5, with the identity of the D gene unclear. CDR3 sequence: CASSFHSQETQYF. The DNA sequence is given as TGTGCCAGCAGTTTCCACAGCCAAGAGACCCAGTACTTC.